Listed below are T cell receptor beta chains from one sample, sequenced in a study of brain T cells in children with intractable seizures. Clones were sequenced by immunoSEQ multiplex PCR, and TCRdb holds only the in-frame ones, with some missing. The table includes tens of thousands of clones, approximately 94% detected once. Source: peripheral blood, taken at surgery. The receptor set was obtained from a boy in the first two years of life with tuberous sclerosis and intractable seizures. Each CDR3 is given with its conserved first and last residue. The D gene is left open where the match is weak. Clone size is given for some rows only: seen once, a few or many times, or a class if the clone is expanded.

-	-	TRBV11-2	TRBJ2-1	CASSSTFTNYEQFF	TGTGCCAGCAGCTCCACCTTCACAAACTATGAGCAGTTCTTC
-	TRBD1	TRBV7-9	TRBJ1-6	CASRADRGNSPLHF	TGTGCCAGCAGGGCCGACAGGGGTAATTCACCCCTCCACTTT
once	-	TRBV19	TRBJ2-5	CASSIVRQETQYF	TGTGCCAGTAGTATAGTGAGGCAAGAGACCCAGTACTTC
-	-	TRBV3-1/TRBV3-2	TRBJ2-5	CASSPRLEETQYF	TGTGCCAGCAGCCCCCGGCTAGAAGAGACCCAGTACTTC
-	TRBD1	TRBV25-1	TRBJ2-1	CASSKDRSYNEQFF	TGTGCCAGCAGTAAGGACAGGTCTTACAATGAGCAGTTCTTC
-	-	TRBV24-1	TRBJ2-1	CATSDSIRGATYNEQFF	TGTGCCACCAGTGATTCGATCCGGGGCGCCACCTACAATGAGCAGTTCTTC
-	-	TRBV4-1	TRBJ2-1	CASSPGVTYNEQFF	TGCGCCAGCAGCCCCGGGGTAACCTACAATGAGCAGTTCTTC
-	-	TRBV15	TRBJ1-1	CATSSTRGLNTEAFF	TGTGCCACCAGCAGCACCAGGGGCCTGAACACTGAAGCTTTCTTT
-	-	TRBV29-1	TRBJ1-1	CSVSGLANTEAFF	TGCAGCGTATCGGGGCTGGCGAACACTGAAGCTTTCTTT
-	-	TRBV30	TRBJ1-2	CACLGGLQGLYFGYTF	TGTGCCTGCCTTGGCGGGCTGCAGGGGCTTTATTTTGGCTACACCTTC
-	-	TRBV5-1	TRBJ2-6	CASSSGGANVLTF	TGCGCCAGCAGCTCCGGAGGGGCCAACGTCCTGACTTTC
-	-	TRBV5-1	TRBJ1-2	CASSPTGPPGGYTF	TGCGCCAGCAGCCCGACAGGCCCCCCTGGGGGCTACACCTTC
-	TRBD1	TRBV3-1/TRBV3-2	TRBJ1-2	CASSQRPQGANYGYTF	TGTGCCAGCAGCCAACGACCTCAGGGGGCTAACTATGGCTACACCTTC
-	-	TRBV4-1	TRBJ1-2	CASSQEGGYGYTF	TGCGCCAGCAGCCAAGAGGGGGGCTATGGCTACACCTTC
once	-	TRBV9	TRBJ2-1	CASSPNPGLSSYNEQFF	TGTGCCAGCAGCCCAAACCCGGGACTGAGCTCCTACAATGAGCAGTTCTTC
-	TRBD2	TRBV3-1/TRBV3-2	TRBJ2-3	CASSQGLASNTQYF	TGTGCCAGCAGCCAAGGACTAGCGAGCAATACGCAGTATTTT
-	TRBD1	TRBV19	TRBJ2-7	CASSIPGQGFGQYF	TGTGCCAGTAGTATCCCGGGACAGGGTTTTGGGCAGTACTTC
once	-	TRBV28	TRBJ1-2	CASSFAQGSYGYTF	TGTGCCAGCAGTTTTGCTCAGGGCAGCTATGGCTACACCTTC
-	-	TRBV27	TRBJ2-7	CASGRAGSGYEQYF	TGTGCCAGCGGTCGCGCCGGGTCCGGGTATGAGCAGTACTTC
-	-	TRBV30	TRBJ1-3	CAWSVSSGNTIYF	TGTGCCTGGAGTGTCAGCTCTGGAAACACCATATATTTT
-	TRBD1	TRBV15	TRBJ1-1	CATSHKKHPGQVNTEAFF	TGTGCCACCAGCCATAAAAAGCACCCGGGACAGGTGAACACTGAAGCTTTCTTT
-	TRBD2	TRBV28	TRBJ2-7	CASSGRVGTSGISYEQYF	TGTGCCAGCAGTGGAAGGGTAGGGACTAGCGGCATTTCCTACGAGCAGTACTTC
-	-	TRBV19	TRBJ1-5	CASSIIREINQPQHF	TGTGCCAGTAGTATAATACGGGAGATCAATCAGCCCCAGCATTTT
once	-	TRBV5-4	TRBJ1-2	CASSLPTLNYGYTF	TGTGCCAGCAGCTTGCCGACTCTGAACTATGGCTACACCTTC
-	-	TRBV10-1	TRBJ1-1	CASSESADTEAFF	TGCGCCAGCAGTGAGTCAGCGGACACTGAAGCTTTCTTT
-	-	TRBV12-3/TRBV12-4	TRBJ1-6	CASSLGGNSPLHF	TGTGCCAGCAGCTTGGGGGGCAATTCACCCCTCCACTTT
-	-	TRBV19	TRBJ1-1	CASSRDNTEAFF	TGTGCCAGTAGTAGGGACAACACTGAAGCTTTCTTT
-	-	TRBV14	TRBJ1-1	CASSFSNTEAFF	TGTGCCAGCAGCTTTTCCAACACTGAAGCTTTCTTT
-	-	TRBV7-9	TRBJ2-7	CASSLVGGGADEQYF	TGTGCCAGCAGCTTAGTAGGTGGGGGGGCCGACGAGCAGTACTTC
-	-	TRBV12-3/TRBV12-4	TRBJ2-7	CASSRDGSYEQYF	TGTGCCAGCAGCCGGGACGGATCCTACGAGCAGTACTTC
-	-	TRBV28	TRBJ2-4	CASSTSWGLQTKNIQYF	TGTGCCAGCAGTACCTCCTGGGGCCTACAGACCAAAAACATTCAGTACTTC
-	-	TRBV2	TRBJ1-6	CASSKGERNSPLHF	TGTGCCAGCAGTAAGGGGGAGCGGAATTCACCCCTCCACTTT
-	TRBD1	TRBV5-6	TRBJ2-4	CASSRDRGWNIQYF	TGTGCCAGCAGCCGGGACAGGGGGTGGAACATTCAGTACTTC
once	-	TRBV6-2/TRBV6-3	TRBJ1-1	CASSLGKTEAFF	TGTGCCAGCAGTTTAGGGAAGACTGAAGCTTTCTTT
-	TRBD1	TRBV7-9	TRBJ1-3	CASQTGEAGNTIYF	TGTGCCAGCCAAACAGGGGAGGCTGGAAACACCATATATTTT
-	-	TRBV21-1	TRBJ2-7	CASNPAGTGVSYEQYF	TGTGCCAGCAACCCAGCGGGGACAGGGGTCTCCTACGAGCAGTACTTC
-	-	TRBV5-1	TRBJ2-1	CASSRGVGYNEQFF	TGCGCCAGCAGCCGAGGGGTAGGGTACAATGAGCAGTTCTTC
-	TRBD1	TRBV5-1	TRBJ1-2	CASSPGGGYTF	TGCGCCAGCAGCCCAGGGGGAGGCTACACCTTC
-	-	TRBV27	TRBJ2-1	CASSLTPPGAYNEQFF	TGTGCCAGCAGTCTTACTCCCCCAGGGGCCTACAATGAGCAGTTCTTC
-	-	TRBV19	TRBJ1-3	CASSTGSSGNTIYF	TGTGCCAGTAGTACAGGGAGCTCTGGAAACACCATATATTTT
-	TRBD1	TRBV11-2	TRBJ1-2	CASSLEDRGLLRDGYTF	TGTGCCAGCAGCTTAGAGGACAGGGGGTTGTTACGTGATGGCTACACCTTC
-	TRBD2	TRBV9	TRBJ2-3	CASSAVAGVRGDTQYF	TGTGCCAGCAGCGCCGTAGCGGGAGTCCGGGGAGATACGCAGTATTTT
-	-	TRBV5-8	TRBJ1-5	CASSLILGPMGNQPQHF	TGTGCCAGCAGCTTGATTTTGGGTCCCATGGGCAATCAGCCCCAGCATTTT
-	-	TRBV12-3/TRBV12-4	TRBJ2-3	CASSLDTDTQYF	TGTGCCAGCAGTTTGGACACAGATACGCAGTATTTT
few	-	TRBV6-5	TRBJ1-5	CASGLQIDSNQPQHF	TGTGCCAGCGGGTTGCAGATTGATAGCAATCAGCCCCAGCATTTT
-	-	TRBV27	TRBJ1-1	CASSLSGSTEAFF	TGTGCCAGCAGTTTATCGGGGAGCACTGAAGCTTTCTTT
-	-	TRBV11-2	TRBJ1-5	CASSLETGVGQPQHF	TGTGCCAGCAGCTTAGAAACGGGGGTCGGTCAGCCCCAGCATTTT
-	TRBD1	TRBV6-6	TRBJ1-6	CASSQPQTGSSYNSPLHF	TGTGCCAGCAGTCAACCGCAGACAGGGAGCTCCTATAATTCACCCCTCCACTTT
-	-	TRBV5-6	TRBJ2-7	CASSSGSSYEQYF	TGTGCCAGCAGCTCGGGATCCTCCTACGAGCAGTACTTC
-	TRBD1	TRBV7-2	TRBJ2-2	CASSYPGGTGELFF	TGTGCCAGCAGCTATCCAGGGGGCACCGGGGAGCTGTTTTTT
-	-	TRBV11-3	TRBJ2-2	CASSLDRGMGRRDTGELFF	TGTGCCAGCAGCTTAGATCGTGGTATGGGGAGGAGGGACACCGGGGAGCTGTTTTTT